These 25 T cell receptor beta chains were all obtained from the same sample, sequenced in a study of T-cell memory formation after mild COVID-19. TCRdb itself ran the 5' RACE reads through MiXCR, one entry per CDR3 protein. The sample records 250,000 to 350,000 distinct CDR3 sequences, more than 15% being singletons. Specimen: PBMCs or a T cell subset sorted from them (not recorded which). The receptors were sampled from a man aged 18-30 years who had mild COVID-19 (a few samples of this study predate the infection). Cell type and time point are not known.

This clonotype has a handful of counts. The rearrangement links TRBV5-1 to TRBJ1-1; D gene uncertain. Deletions cut 0 bases from V and 3 bases from J, with 15 bases between. Germline V CDR1 and CDR2: SGHRS, YFSETQ. This CDR3 region has 16 residues. As DNA, the CDR3 is TGCGCCAGCAGCTTGGCCGGGTTCACCGTGTACACTGAAGCTTTCTTT. It encodes CASSLAGFTVYTEAFF.

The table lists this clonotype with a few counts. The V and J genes are TRBV11-1 and TRBJ2-5; unclear D gene. Germline loops: CDR1 SGHAT, CDR2 FQDESV (reference sequence). V was trimmed by 3 bases and J by 13 bases, leaving 12 bases between them. The CDR3 consists of 11 residues. CDR3 loop: CASSFVGNLYF. DNA for the CDR3: TGTGCCAGCAGCTTTGTAGGCAACCTGTACTTC.

The rearrangement uses TRBV11-2 and TRBJ2-3; possible D gene TRBD2, 7 bases. V lost 1 base, J lost 6 bases, and 23 bases lay in between. Per the germline V gene, CDR1 is SGHAT and CDR2 is FQNNGV. There are 18 residues in the CDR3. The chain's CDR3 is CASSLGGGAFGLADTQYF. DNA for the CDR3: TGTGCCAGCAGCTTAGGAGGGGGGGCCTTTGGACTCGCGGATACGCAGTATTTT.

This sequence joins TRBV6-5 and TRBJ1-5; a possible D gene is TRBD1 (6 bases). Germline V gene data show CDR1 as MNHEY and CDR2 as SVGAGI. There are 14 residues in the CDR3. The V end lost 6 bases, the J end lost 7 bases, and 16 bases lay between the germline ends. For the CDR3, the DNA is TGTGCCAGCAGCGTCATCAGGGGTGGCCAGCCCCAGCATTTT. This gives the protein CASSVIRGGQPQHF.

The table lists this clonotype with many counts. V and J are TRBV5-1 and TRBJ2-6; 9 bases match TRBD1. This CDR3 is built from 16 residues. V was clipped by 4 bases and J by 1 base; unmatched bases: 3. The germline V gene has CDR1 SGHRS and CDR2 YFSETQ. CDR3 nucleotide sequence: TGCGCCAGCAGCGCCGGGACAGGGTCTGGGGCCAACGTCCTGACTTTC. Translated: CASSAGTGSGANVLTF.

This clonotype has more than one count but fewer than ten. The rearrangement joins TRBV20-1 to TRBJ2-5; D might be TRBD2 (6 bases). This CDR3 is built from 14 residues. CDR1 and CDR2 from the germline V gene are DFQATT and SNEGSKA (reference sequence). Trimming shortened V by 0 bases and J by 6 bases, and 14 bases separated the two germline ends. The CDR3 loop reads CSARDSTSRQTQYF. CDR3 sequence (DNA): TGCAGTGCTAGAGATTCGACTAGTAGACAGACCCAGTACTTC.

This clonotype occurred a few times. The chain is built from TRBV20-1 and TRBJ1-1, with no clear D. The V end lost 0 bases, the J end lost 8 bases, and 10 bases lay between the germline ends. Germline lookup yields CDR1 DFQATT and CDR2 SNEGSKA (reference sequence). CDR3 size: 12 residues. The CDR3 nucleotides read TGCAGTGCTAGAGATACGAAAGGCGAAGCTTTCTTT. It yields the protein CSARDTKGEAFF.

This rearrangement joins TRBV6-5 to TRBJ1-2, with a possible D match to TRBD1 (6 bases). Trimming shortened V by 6 bases and J by 0 bases, and 14 bases separated the two germline ends. Per germline, CDR1 MNHEY and CDR2 SVGAGI. The CDR3 runs 15 residues. DNA of the CDR3: TGTGCCAGCAGCCCCTGGGGGGGCTCTAACTATGGCTACACCTTC. Encoded protein: CASSPWGGSNYGYTF.

This clonotype was seen only a few times. The rearrangement joins TRBV20-1 to TRBJ2-1; D not resolved. The CDR3 has 11 residues. Looked up from germline, CDR1 is DFQATT and CDR2 is SNEGSKA (reference sequence). V dropped 5 bases and J dropped 9 bases, with 11 bases sitting between them. The CDR3 reads CSAARVLEQFF. CDR3 DNA: TGCAGTGCTGCCCGGGTTCTTGAGCAGTTCTTC.

V gene TRBV12-3 or TRBV12-4 combines with J gene TRBJ2-1; 11 positions match TRBD2. V shed 7 bases, J shed 3 bases, and the junction held 5 bases outside the gene matches. The CDR3 contains 15 residues. CDR3 sequence: CASNIAGGHYNEQFF. CDR3 nucleotides: TGTGCCAGCAACATAGCGGGGGGGCACTACAATGAGCAGTTCTTC.

This clonotype was counted at least ten times. The chain joins TRBV20-1 to TRBJ2-7, with no clear D. Between the trimmed V and J ends, which lost 0 bases and 3 bases, there was a span of 9 bases. From germline, CDR1 is DFQATT and CDR2 SNEGSKA (reference sequence). The CDR3 totals 13 residues. The CDR3, as DNA: TGCAGTGCTAGAGATCAGGCTGGCTACGAGCAGTACTTC. Amino acid sequence: CSARDQAGYEQYF.

The rearrangement joins TRBV29-1 to TRBJ2-7; 9 nucleotides agree with TRBD1. V shed 6 bases and J 4 bases; nucleotides not matched to a gene: 10. Looked up from germline, CDR1 is SQVTM and CDR2 is ANQGSEA. CDR3 length: 14 residues. The CDR3 DNA reads as TGCAGCGTCACCGGGACAGGGAAGGAATACGAGCAGTACTTC. Translating it yields CSVTGTGKEYEQYF.

This clonotype occurred a few times. The rearrangement links TRBV29-1 to TRBJ2-5, with D possibly TRBD2 on 5 matching bases. Germline V gene data show CDR1 as SQVTM and CDR2 as ANQGSEA. The CDR3 extends over 13 amino acids. The CDR3 spells CSGDTGRQETQYF. The CDR3 region has the DNA TGCAGTGGAGACACGGGAAGGCAAGAGACCCAGTACTTC.

V gene TRBV5-5 combines with J gene TRBJ2-7, with 7 bases that match TRBD1. Germline V gene lookup returns CDR1 SGHKS and CDR2 YYEKEE (reference sequence). The CDR3 contains 16 residues. V lost 4 bases to trimming and J lost 0 bases; unmatched junction nucleotides: 10. This CDR3 reads CASSPAPGQSSYEQYF. DNA of the CDR3: TGTGCCAGCAGCCCAGCCCCGGGACAGAGCTCCTACGAGCAGTACTTC.

The CDR3 reads CASSLEGGMNTEAFF. Written as DNA, the CDR3 is TGCGCCAGCAGCTTGGAGGGCGGCATGAACACTGAAGCTTTCTTT. The chain links TRBV5-1 to TRBJ1-1; D is uncertain. Trimming took 0 bases from V and 0 from J, leaving 9 bases between them. Germline V gene lookup returns CDR1 SGHRS and CDR2 YFSETQ. CDR3 length: 15 amino acids.

This clonotype was picked up a small number of times. The gene calls are TRBV6-5 and TRBJ1-4, with 8 bases fitting TRBD1. Germline V CDR1 and CDR2: MNHEY, SVGAGI. The V segment lost 5 bases and the J segment 5 bases; nucleotides outside the gene matches: 4. The CDR3 is made up of 14 amino acids. CDR3 region: CASSPWTGNEKLFF. As DNA, the CDR3 is TGTGCCAGCAGTCCGTGGACAGGGAATGAAAAACTGTTTTTT.

V and J are TRBV20-1 and TRBJ2-4, with D possibly matching TRBD1 (6 bases). CDR1 is DFQATT and CDR2 is SNEGSKA in the germline V gene (reference sequence). The CDR3 runs 13 residues. The CDR3 spells CSSGGQTKNIQYF. The CDR3 coding sequence is TGCAGCTCCGGAGGACAGACCAAAAACATTCAGTACTTC.

This clonotype came up a few times. J is TRBJ2-1 and V is TRBV7-9; the match to TRBD1 covers 9 bases. With V trimmed by 6 bases and J by 8 bases, 14 bases remained unmatched. CDR3 length equals 16 residues. CDR1 and CDR2 from the germline V gene are SEHNR and FQNEAQ (reference sequence). The chain's CDR3 is CASRYSRGQGGHEQFF. CDR3 coding DNA: TGTGCCAGCAGATATAGTCGGGGACAGGGCGGCCATGAGCAGTTCTTC.

This rearrangement joins TRBV2 to TRBJ2-1; perhaps TRBD2 as D (7 bases). The CDR3 runs to 12 residues. Per the germline V gene, CDR1 is SNHLY and CDR2 is FYNNEI. Trimming took 3 bases from V and 11 from J, leaving 11 bases between them. The DNA of the CDR3 is TGTGCCAGCAGTGAGGGGGGGCCTAAGCAGTTCTTC. Translating it yields CASSEGGPKQFF.

This clonotype was seen a handful of times. At one end, the junction sequence differs from germline, possibly due to a read error. For the CDR3, the DNA is TGTGCCAGCAGCTTCGTAGGGAAGTGGGCCTTT. Translating it yields CASSFVGKWAF. V is TRBV11-2 and J is TRBJ1-1; D is unclear. CDR3 length equals 11 residues. The germline V gene has CDR1 SGHAT and CDR2 FQNNGV.

This clonotype was seen ten or more times. The chain combines TRBV12-3 or TRBV12-4 with TRBJ2-1; perhaps TRBD1 as D (6 bases). The CDR3 is 12 residues long. The V and J ends lost 5 bases and 10 bases respectively, with 12 bases between them. DNA of the CDR3: TGTGCCAGCAGTCAGGGGTGGAAGGAGCAGTTCTTC. Protein sequence: CASSQGWKEQFF.

V and J are TRBV9 and TRBJ1-1; 7 bases line up with TRBD1. This CDR3 region has 16 residues. From germline, CDR1 is SGDLS and CDR2 YYNGEE. After removal of 4 bases from V and 0 bases from J, the junction contained 9 bases not matched to a gene. CDR3 bases: TGTGCCAGCAGCTCACAGACAGGGAACGTGAACACTGAAGCTTTCTTT. Translated: CASSSQTGNVNTEAFF. Full variable domain (rest looked up from reference TRBV9 and TRBJ1-1): DSGVTQTPKHLITATGQRVTLRCSPRSGDLSVYWYQQSLDQGLQFLIQYYNGEERAKGNILERFSAQQFPDLHSELNLSSLELGDSALYFCASSSQTGNVNTEAFFGQGTRLTVV.

This sequence joins TRBV29-1 and TRBJ1-1; 8 bases line up with TRBD1. J gave up 1 base and V 6 bases, and 1 base lay outside the gene matches. Germline V CDR1 and CDR2: SQVTM, ANQGSEA. The CDR3 is 12 amino acids. Here the CDR3 DNA reads TGCAGCGTAGGACAGGGGAACACTGAAGCTTTCTTT. It translates to CSVGQGNTEAFF.

In its sample, this clonotype was seen a few times. This chain uses TRBV15 with TRBJ2-3; D remains ambiguous. In germline, CDR1 is LNHNV, CDR2 YYDKDF (reference sequence). The length of the CDR3 is 15 residues. The V end lost 0 bases, the J end lost 2 bases, and 9 bases lay between the germline ends. CDR3 nucleotide sequence: TGTGCCACCAGCAGAGACAGGATCCTCACAGATACGCAGTATTTT. Translated, it gives CATSRDRILTDTQYF.

The chain links TRBV20-1 to TRBJ2-3; 12 positions agree with TRBD2. The CDR3 loop spans 19 amino acids. The germline CDR1 and CDR2 sequences are DFQATT and SNEGSKA (reference sequence). Trimming at V came to 2 bases and at J to 2 bases, leaving 14 bases not matched to a gene. The CDR3 nucleotides read TGCAGTGCTAGAAAAGGGACTAGCGGGCCGTTCTTATACACAGATACGCAGTATTTT. Its translation is CSARKGTSGPFLYTDTQYF.